The 28 T cell receptor beta chains below were found in one sample sequenced in a study of T cells in Graves' hyperthyroidism and ophthalmopathy. Researchers amplified the TCR beta CDR3 regions from RNA transcripts. An initial round of RT-PCR targeting the TCR CDR3 relied on the HTBI primer set. One entry per CDR3 protein results from TCRdb running MiXCR on the multiplex PCR reads. The sample lists about 180,000 distinct CDR3 sequences, about 15% occurring once. Sequencing used blood. Receptors originate from a woman aged 50 to 60 with Graves' hyperthyroidism.

This clonotype was recorded at least ten times. The genes are TRBV7-2 and TRBJ2-1; D ambiguous. This CDR3 has 13 residues. V dropped 5 bases and J dropped 0 bases, with 5 bases sitting between them. Germline CDR1 reads SGHTA; CDR2 reads FQGNSA. The CDR3 here is CASSQSSYNEQFF. The DNA of the CDR3 is TGTGCCAGCAGCCAGAGCTCCTACAATGAGCAGTTCTTC.

This clonotype was recorded at least ten times. This chain uses TRBV3-1 with TRBJ1-6; 12 bases are shared with TRBD1. Germline V gives CDR1 LGHDT, CDR2 YNNKEL (reference sequence). There are 15 residues in the CDR3. J lost 10 bases, V lost 1 base, and 2 bases had no gene match. In DNA, the CDR3 is TGTGCCAGCAGCCAAGGAGGGACAGGGGGCTCACCCCTCCACTTT. Translated: CASSQGGTGGSPLHF.

This clonotype was detected ten times or more. V is TRBV20-1 and J is TRBJ1-5, with D unresolved. The CDR3 runs 13 residues. CDR1 and CDR2 (germline): DFQATT, SNEGSKA (reference sequence). V dropped 1 base and J dropped 2 bases, with 6 bases sitting between them. CDR3 amino acids: CSARGAGNQPQHF. CDR3 coding DNA: TGCAGTGCTAGAGGGGCTGGCAATCAGCCCCAGCATTTT.

This clonotype was recorded at least ten times. This sequence joins TRBV15 and TRBJ1-2; perhaps TRBD1 as D (6 bases). Germline V gene sequence: CDR1 LNHNV, CDR2 YYDKDF (reference sequence). Trimming pared 2 bases from V and 6 bases from J, leaving 13 bases between. This CDR3 is 14 amino acids long. The CDR3 protein is CATSRRTVLDGYTF. CDR3 DNA sequence: TGTGCCACCAGCAGACGGACAGTTTTGGATGGCTACACCTTC.

A few counts support this clonotype. The rearrangement links TRBV2 to TRBJ1-6; weak D call: TRBD1 (5 bases). This CDR3 spans 20 amino acids. Between the trimmed V and J ends, which lost 2 bases and 0 bases, there was a span of 20 bases. Germline-derived CDR1 and CDR2 are SNHLY and FYNNEI. The CDR3 nucleotides are TGTGCCAGCAGTGAAATCTTGACAGCCGCCACGAGCTCCTATAATTCACCCCTCCACTTT. Protein: CASSEILTAATSSYNSPLHF.

The chain is built from TRBV28 and TRBJ2-4; D not resolved. The V and J ends lost 6 bases and 0 bases respectively, with 18 bases between them. CDR3 length: 17 amino acids. Germline CDR1 MDHEN, CDR2 SYDVKM. The CDR3 sequence: CASRPPARNEAKNIQYF. DNA of the CDR3: TGTGCCAGCAGACCCCCGGCCCGGAACGAAGCCAAAAACATTCAGTACTTC.

The sample holds many counts of this clonotype. CDR3 protein: CSGLQGDSEAFF. The CDR3 DNA sequence: TGCAGCGGCTTACAGGGGGACTCTGAAGCTTTCTTT. The rearrangement uses TRBV29-1 and TRBJ1-1, with 8 bases lining up with TRBD1. J lost 6 bases, V lost 7 bases, and 7 bases had no gene match. This CDR3 has 12 amino acids. Germline V gene lookup returns CDR1 SQVTM and CDR2 ANQGSEA.

The sample holds a few counts of this clonotype. The V gene is TRBV12-3 or TRBV12-4, the J gene TRBJ2-7; D unclear. V lost 2 bases to trimming and J lost 3 bases, with 14 bases between them. This CDR3 has 15 residues. The CDR3 reads CASSLMFGPSYEQYF. As DNA, the CDR3 is TGTGCCAGCAGTTTAATGTTCGGGCCTAGCTACGAGCAGTACTTC.

This clonotype was counted ten times or more. CDR3 in amino acids: CASSLERYTEAFF. Here the CDR3 DNA reads TGTGCCAGCAGCTTAGAACGGTACACTGAAGCTTTCTTT. The chain couples TRBV7-2 to TRBJ1-1; D gene uncertain. The CDR3 covers 13 residues. Per germline, CDR1 SGHTA and CDR2 FQGNSA. Between the trimmed V and J ends, which lost 1 base and 3 bases, there was a span of 6 bases.

The table lists this clonotype with many counts. As DNA, the CDR3 is TGTGCCACCAGTGATTTCGTGGCAGCCACAGATACGCAGTATTTT. Its protein product is CATSDFVAATDTQYF. The chain uses TRBV24-1 and TRBJ2-3; D is uncertain. This CDR3 is 15 amino acids long. V lost 1 base to trimming and J lost 2 bases, with 9 bases between them. The V gene's germline CDR1 is KGHDR and CDR2 SFDVKD.

This clonotype was detected many times. The V call is TRBV27, the J call TRBJ1-5; D is ambiguous. The CDR3 covers 14 residues. In germline, CDR1 is MNHEY, CDR2 SMNVEV (reference sequence). Trimming left V 5 bases short and J 1 base short, with 9 bases between. CDR3 bases: TGTGCCAGCAGTCCTCGGAGCAGCAATCAGCCCCAGCATTTT. It is translated as CASSPRSSNQPQHF.

This clonotype was detected many times. This rearrangement joins TRBV29-1 to TRBJ1-2, with D possibly being TRBD1 (6 bases). The CDR3 is made up of 16 amino acids. Germline V lookup: CDR1 SQVTM, CDR2 ANQGSEA. V was cut by 4 bases and J by 0 bases, with 18 bases left in between. CDR3 protein: CSVVGEGGLANYGYTF. In nucleotides, the CDR3 is TGCAGCGTTGTTGGGGAAGGGGGACTAGCTAACTATGGCTACACCTTC. Based on the CDR3 plus reference TRBV29-1 and TRBJ1-2, the full variable domain is SAVISQKPSRDICQRGTSLTIQCQVDSQVTMMFWYRQQPGQSLTLIATANQGSEATYESGFVIDKFPISRPNLTFSTLTVSNMSPEDSSIYLCSVVGEGGLANYGYTFGSGTRLTVV.

The chain employs TRBV3-1 and TRBJ2-7; D ambiguous. The germline V gene has CDR1 LGHDT and CDR2 YNNKEL (reference sequence). CDR3 length: 12 residues. The V and J ends lost 5 bases and 9 bases respectively, with 14 bases between them. This CDR3 reads CASSFGPDGQYF. The DNA of the CDR3 is TGTGCCAGCAGCTTCGGCCCGGACGGGCAGTACTTC.

This clonotype occurred many times. The CDR3 DNA follows: TGCGCCAGCAGCCTGGAGGGGGACTATGGCTACACCTTC. Translation gives CASSLEGDYGYTF. The chain recombines TRBV5-1 with TRBJ1-2, with D maybe TRBD1 (6 bases). Trimming cost V 4 bases and J 3 bases, with 10 bases left between them. Germline-derived CDR1 and CDR2 are SGHRS and YFSETQ. CDR3 length equals 13 residues.

This clonotype was seen at least ten times. The V gene is TRBV7-9, the J gene TRBJ2-1; 11 bases map to TRBD1. The CDR3 sequence is 18 residues long. V dropped 1 base and J dropped 5; count of bases not matched to a gene: 10. The germline gives CDR1 SEHNR, CDR2 FQNEAQ (reference sequence). CDR3 coding DNA: TGTGCCAGCAGCTTAGTACACACAGGGACAGGGGGTGACAATGAGCAGTTCTTC. Translation gives CASSLVHTGTGGDNEQFF.

This clonotype was observed a single time. The genes are TRBV7-2 and TRBJ2-3; D uncertain. Between the trimmed V and J ends, which lost 1 base and 6 bases, there was a span of 17 bases. Germline values: CDR1 SGHTA, CDR2 FQGNSA. CDR3 size: 16 residues. CDR3 nucleotides: TGTGCCAGCAGCTTAGGAGCGATCGGGTTCACTGATACGCAGTATTTT. Translating it yields CASSLGAIGFTDTQYF. The variable domain in full, with the rest retrieved from reference TRBV7-2 and TRBJ2-3, is GAGVSQSPSNKVTEKGKDVELRCDPISGHTALYWYRQSLGQGLEFLIYFQGNSAPDKSGLPSDRFSAERTGGSVSTLTIQRTQQEDSAVYLCASSLGAIGFTDTQYFGPGTRLTVL.

This clonotype was seen repeatedly, ten times or more. The rearrangement joins TRBV19 to TRBJ1-2; D remains unclear. Germline V gene lookup returns CDR1 LNHDA and CDR2 SQIVND (reference sequence). The V end lost 5 bases, the J end lost 6 bases, and 13 bases lay between the germline ends. The CDR3 length is 13 residues. In DNA form, the CDR3 reads TGTGCCAGTAGTCTATCAGCTAAGGATGGCTACACCTTC. This encodes CASSLSAKDGYTF.

V is TRBV28 and J is TRBJ1-2; weak D call: TRBD1 (5 bases). V gave up 6 bases and J gave up 8 bases, with 13 bases separating them. The CDR3 totals 12 residues. Germline V gene sequence: CDR1 MDHEN, CDR2 SYDVKM. CDR3 sequence: CASRPTGGGYTF. CDR3 coding DNA: TGTGCCAGCAGGCCAACAGGAGGCGGCTACACCTTC.

The chain couples TRBV7-8 to TRBJ2-5, with 7 bases lining up with TRBD2. V gave up 2 bases and J gave up 5 bases; unmatched junction bases: 17. The CDR3 spans 18 residues. Germline loops: CDR1 SGHVS, CDR2 FQNEAQ. The CDR3 here is CASSLNILAWSGTETQYF. The CDR3 DNA reads TGTGCCAGCAGCTTAAACATACTAGCGTGGTCGGGTACGGAGACCCAGTACTTC. Full variable domain (remainder filled in from reference TRBV7-8 and TRBJ2-5): GAGVSQSPRYKVAKRGQDVALRCDPISGHVSLFWYQQALGQGPEFLTYFQNEAQLDKSGLPSDRFFAERPEGSVSTLKIQRTQQEDSAVYLCASSLNILAWSGTETQYFGPGTRLLVL.

In this sample, this clonotype turned up many times. The chain recombines TRBV6-1 with TRBJ1-5; D is perhaps TRBD1 (6 bases). The CDR3 spans 13 residues. Germline CDR1 is MNHNS and CDR2 is SASEGT. Trimming took off 4 bases at V and 5 bases at J, with 9 bases between the two ends. DNA of the CDR3: TGTGCCAGCAGTGCAGGACAGCATCAGCCCCAGCATTTT. This codes for CASSAGQHQPQHF.

This clonotype occurred many times. The chain uses TRBV9 and TRBJ1-2, with 7 positions matching TRBD1. Per germline, CDR1 SGDLS and CDR2 YYNGEE. Trimming removed 0 bases from V and 6 bases from J; junction bases left unmatched: 5. The CDR3 sequence is 14 residues long. Here the CDR3 DNA reads TGTGCCAGCAGCGTAGCGGGGACAGCAGATGGCTACACCTTC. Its translation: CASSVAGTADGYTF.

This clonotype showed up just a few times. One junction end disagrees with the germline gene, perhaps due to a read error. The chain recombines TRBV6-1 with TRBJ2-3; 11 bases match TRBD2. CDR1 MNHNS and CDR2 SASEGT come from the germline V gene. CDR3 length: 15 residues. DNA for the CDR3: TGTGCCAGCAGGGTAGCGGGGGGGCCCGTAGATACGAAGTATTTT. It yields the protein CASRVAGGPVDTKYF.

This clonotype was counted only a few times. The rearrangement uses TRBV6-1 and TRBJ2-5, with no clear D. Trimming left V 8 bases short and J 5 bases short, with 21 bases between. The CDR3 covers 15 residues. The germline V gene has CDR1 MNHNS and CDR2 SASEGT. The CDR3 here is CASALRPPYQETQYF. The CDR3 coding sequence is TGTGCCAGCGCCCTCAGACCTCCGTATCAGGAGACCCAGTACTTC.

This clonotype has at least ten counts. V and J are TRBV7-9 and TRBJ2-5; no clear D. CDR1 and CDR2 (germline): SEHNR, FQNEAQ (reference sequence). Trimming removed 5 bases at V and 0 bases at J, with 7 bases between. This CDR3 is 13 amino acids long. Here the CDR3 reads CASSKTYQETQYF. The CDR3 nucleotides read TGTGCCAGCAGCAAGACGTACCAAGAGACCCAGTACTTC.

This clonotype was counted at least ten times. The chain joins TRBV5-5 to TRBJ1-2; a weak D match, TRBD1 (6 bases). CDR1 is SGHKS and CDR2 is YYEKEE in the germline V gene (reference sequence). The V gene lost 8 bases and the J gene lost 5 bases, with 13 bases spanning the gap. The CDR3 covers 12 residues. CDR3 region: CASRQDWYGYTF. CDR3 DNA sequence: TGTGCCAGTCGACAGGATTGGTATGGCTACACCTTC. Together with reference TRBV5-5 and TRBJ1-2, the CDR3 gives the full variable domain: DAGVTQSPTHLIKTRGQQVTLRCSPISGHKSVSWYQQVLGQGPQFIFQYYEKEERGRGNFPDRFSARQFPNYSSELNVNALLLGDSALYLCASRQDWYGYTFGSGTRLTVV.

This clonotype was recorded at least ten times. V gene TRBV6-1 combines with J gene TRBJ1-5; perhaps TRBD1 as D (5 bases). The CDR3 extends over 14 amino acids. Trimming took 6 bases from V and 0 from J, leaving 9 bases between them. Germline CDR1 is MNHNS and CDR2 is SASEGT. CDR3 bases: TGTGCCAGCAGAAGACAGTATAGCAATCAGCCCCAGCATTTT. It is translated as CASRRQYSNQPQHF.

In this sample, this clonotype turned up a few times. The gene calls are TRBV11-2 and TRBJ1-4, with 12 bases matching TRBD1. After removal of 5 bases from V and 5 bases from J, the junction contained 15 bases not matched to a gene. The CDR3 length is 19 residues. Germline CDR1 SGHAT, CDR2 FQNNGV. Here the CDR3 DNA reads TGTGCCAGCAGCCTGCACCGGGACAGGGGGCGGTTACTCAATGAAAAACTGTTTTTT. It encodes CASSLHRDRGRLLNEKLFF.

The sample holds many counts of this clonotype. V usage is TRBV7-2 and J usage is TRBJ2-3; weak D call: TRBD1 (5 bases). V was trimmed by 4 bases and J by 2 bases, leaving 10 bases between them. This CDR3 has 14 amino acids. Germline V gene lookup returns CDR1 SGHTA and CDR2 FQGNSA. The DNA of the CDR3 is TGTGCCAGCAGCTCTGGACACCCCACAGATACGCAGTATTTT. It yields the protein CASSSGHPTDTQYF.